The clone carrying this T cell receptor beta chain was seen many times. Its antigen is still unknown. The TCR cDNA carried a universal primer site and UMIs from 5'RACE template switching. Each CDR3 protein gets one entry after TCRdb re-called the 5' RACE reads with MiXCR. The top ten clones hold less than 25% of a sample with around 330,000 distinct CDR3 sequences, around 4% of them seen once. The source of the sample is a study of T cells after yellow fever vaccination. Findings and limits, study-wide: A weaker secondary response peaked on day 5, the primary on day 15. Primary-vaccination clones mostly resurfaced post-booster (around 96% CD4, about 87% CD8).

V was pared by 6 bases and J by 3 bases, with 12 bases of the junction left unmatched. Germline CDR1 reads SGHAT; CDR2 reads FQNNGV. CDR3 length: 17 residues. Sequenced here: PBMCs, sampled on the day of the yellow fever booster vaccination. The chain couples TRBV11-2 to TRBJ2-2, with 8 nucleotides matching TRBD2. The TCR originated in a man aged 18 to 30 who received the YFV17D yellow fever vaccine. In DNA, the CDR3 is TGTGCCAGCAGGCGTGGGGAGCGGGGGCACGACACCGGGGAGCTGTTTTTT. Residues: CASRRGERGHDTGELFF.